This T cell receptor (beta chain) came from a study of response to subunit inactivated influenza vaccine. Study-level results: Few new T cells, the authors suggested, are recruited by each seasonal influenza vaccination.

This clonotype was picked up a small number of times. Antigen unknown. MiXCR, run by TCRdb on the RT-PCR reads, gives a single entry per CDR3 protein. Of about 650,000 distinct CDR3 sequences in the sample, less than 15% were seen once. The CDR3 covers 17 residues. The J segment lost 0 bases and the V segment lost 3 bases, leaving 6 bases of the junction unmatched. Germline V gene lookup returns CDR1 DFQATT and CDR2 SNEGSKA (reference sequence). This TCR was sampled from a man aged 50 to 59 who received an inactivated influenza vaccine. This rearrangement joins TRBV20-1 to TRBJ2-2; 11 nucleotides agree with TRBD2. Sequenced material: PBMCs from blood, taken 14 days before vaccination. CDR3 nucleotides: TGCAGTGCTAGGGGCGGTAGCGGGGGGGCGAACACCGGGGAGCTGTTTTTT. This gives the protein CSARGGSGGANTGELFF.